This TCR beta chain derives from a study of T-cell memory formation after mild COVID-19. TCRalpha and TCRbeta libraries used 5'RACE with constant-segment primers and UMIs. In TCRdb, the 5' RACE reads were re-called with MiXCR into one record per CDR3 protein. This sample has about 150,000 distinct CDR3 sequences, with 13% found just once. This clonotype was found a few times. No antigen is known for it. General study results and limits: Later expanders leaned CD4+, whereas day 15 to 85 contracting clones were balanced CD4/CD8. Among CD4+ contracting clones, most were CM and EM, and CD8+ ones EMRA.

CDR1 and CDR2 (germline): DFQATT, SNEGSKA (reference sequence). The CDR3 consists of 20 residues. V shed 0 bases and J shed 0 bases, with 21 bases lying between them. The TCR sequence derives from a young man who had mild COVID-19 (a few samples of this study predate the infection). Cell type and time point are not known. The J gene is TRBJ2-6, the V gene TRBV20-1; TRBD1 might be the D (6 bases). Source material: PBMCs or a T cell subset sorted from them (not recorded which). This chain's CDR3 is CSAREVGTTGTSSGANVLTF. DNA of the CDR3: TGCAGTGCTAGAGAGGTGGGGACGACAGGTACAAGCTCTGGGGCCAACGTCCTGACTTTC.